Listed below are T cell receptor beta chains from one sample, sequenced in a study of shared clonotypes between healthy human individuals. The protocol was immunoSEQ multiplex PCR, while the TCRdb copy is restricted to in-frame clones and leaves out a portion. This table has under 1,100,000 clones, approximately 70% appearing once. Sequencing was performed on memory CD4+ T cells sorted from blood. Receptors were obtained from a young man in good health. CDR3s include the opening cysteine and the closing phenylalanine or tryptophan. The D gene is left open where the match is weak. For some rows the clone size is stated as once, few or many, or as a class when expanded; others skip it.

D	J	size	V	DNA	CDR3
TRBD1	TRBJ2-2	-	TRBV2	TGTGCCAGCAGCGGACAGGGGGCGGTCACCGGGGAGCTGTTTTTT	CASSGQGAVTGELFF
-	TRBJ1-2	-	TRBV23-1	TGCGCCAGCAGTCCGGGTGGGGGCGAGACTAACTATGGCTACACCTTC	CASSPGGGETNYGYTF
TRBD2	TRBJ2-2	-	TRBV5-6	TGTGCCAGCAGCGCTAGGGGACTAGCGGGAGCCGGGGAGCTGTTTTTT	CASSARGLAGAGELFF
TRBD2	TRBJ2-1	-	TRBV6-1	TGTGCCAGCAGTCCGGCGGGGGGCTCCTACAATGAGCAGTTCTTC	CASSPAGGSYNEQFF
-	TRBJ2-3	-	TRBV5-1	TGCGCCAGCAGCCTCCGCATCAGGGGGGAAGCAGATACGCAGTATTTT	CASSLRIRGEADTQYF
-	TRBJ2-3	-	TRBV18	TGTGCCAGCTCACCGCTAACAGGTTTATCAAATACGCAGTATTTT	CASSPLTGLSNTQYF
-	TRBJ1-2	-	TRBV25-1	TGTGCCAGCAGTGGCGGGGGAGACTATGGCTACACCTTC	CASSGGGDYGYTF
-	TRBJ1-5	few	TRBV6-1	TGTGCCAGCAGTGACTTGAGGACAGCCCCAGGCAATCAGCCCCAGCATTTT	CASSDLRTAPGNQPQHF
-	TRBJ2-3	-	TRBV2	TGTGCCAGCACGGAAGCGGCTAGCACAGATACGCAGTATTTT	CASTEAASTDTQYF
-	TRBJ2-3	-	TRBV5-6	TGTGCCAGCAGCATAGGGCAGAGCACAGATACGCAGTATTTT	CASSIGQSTDTQYF
TRBD1	TRBJ1-1	-	TRBV5-1	TGCGCCAGCAGCTTGGACGGGGGGACAGAGCAAGAAGCTTTCTTT	CASSLDGGTEQEAFF
-	TRBJ2-2	-	TRBV10-3	TGTGCCATCAGTGGCCCCCACTTCAGCACGGTTGAGCGCACCGGGGAGCTGTTTTTT	CAISGPHFSTVERTGELFF
-	TRBJ1-2	-	TRBV20-1	TGCAGTTCCAACTATGGCTACACCTTC	CSSNYGYTF
-	TRBJ1-4	-	TRBV4-3	TGCGCCAGCAGCCAAGGGTCAGCAACTAATGAAAAACTGTTTTTT	CASSQGSATNEKLFF
-	TRBJ2-7	-	TRBV18	TGTGCCAGCTCACCACGAGGCGGCGCTACCTACGAGCAGTACTTC	CASSPRGGATYEQYF
TRBD2	TRBJ2-3	-	TRBV19	TGTGCCGGACGACTAGCGGGGGCATCAGATACGCAGTATTTT	CAGRLAGASDTQYF
TRBD1	TRBJ2-5	-	TRBV5-1	TGCGCCAGCAGCTCTGGGCAGGGGGCCGAGACCCAGTACTTC	CASSSGQGAETQYF
TRBD1	TRBJ2-7	-	TRBV28	TGTGCCAGCAGTTTCCAAACCGGGACAGCCTACGAGCAGTACTTC	CASSFQTGTAYEQYF
-	TRBJ2-7	-	TRBV27	TGTGCCAGCAGGTCCCTAAACAGGGAATTCGACGAGCAGTACTTC	CASRSLNREFDEQYF
-	TRBJ2-7	-	TRBV7-2	TGTGCCAGCAGCCCCGGGCGATACTCCTACGAGCAGTACTTC	CASSPGRYSYEQYF
-	TRBJ1-1	-	TRBV7-9	TGTGCCAGCAGCCGCCCCGGACGGGGGAACACTGAAGCTTTCTTT	CASSRPGRGNTEAFF
-	TRBJ2-6	-	TRBV19	TGTGCCAGTAGTAACTCTTATTTCTCTGGGGCCAACGTCCTGACTTTC	CASSNSYFSGANVLTF
TRBD2	TRBJ2-5	-	TRBV19	TGTGCCAGTAGCTTCGCGGGGGGCCGGGAGACCCAGTACTTC	CASSFAGGRETQYF
-	TRBJ2-7	-	TRBV12-5	TGTGCTAGTGGTCCTAGGAAGGTGGCCTACGAGCAGTACTTC	CASGPRKVAYEQYF
-	TRBJ1-3	few	TRBV7-2	TGTGCCAGCAGCGTTGATGGGGCTTCTGGAAACACCATATATTTT	CASSVDGASGNTIYF
TRBD1	TRBJ2-2	-	TRBV27	TGTGCCAGCAGTCGCGTGACAGGGCAAAACACCGGGGAGCTGTTTTTT	CASSRVTGQNTGELFF
-	TRBJ2-2	-	TRBV11-2	TGTGCCAGCAGCCAAAACACGGCGGGTACCGGGGAGCTGTTTTTT	CASSQNTAGTGELFF
-	TRBJ1-1	-	TRBV9	TGTGCCAGCAGCCCCCATAGTGGGATCATGAACACTGAAGCTTTCTTT	CASSPHSGIMNTEAFF
-	TRBJ1-3	-	TRBV9	TGTGCCAGCAGCGCCCGGACAGAATCTCACTCTGGAAACACCATATATTTT	CASSARTESHSGNTIYF
-	TRBJ2-5	-	TRBV19	TGTGCCAGTAGTATGGGACGAGGTAGCGAGACCCAGTACTTC	CASSMGRGSETQYF
-	TRBJ1-1	few	TRBV30	TGTGCCTGGAGTCCATGGGACACTGAAGCTTTCTTT	CAWSPWDTEAFF
TRBD1	TRBJ1-2	-	TRBV5-5	TGTGCCAGCAGCCCCGGAGGGGACAGGGTTAGTGGCTACACCTTC	CASSPGGDRVSGYTF
-	TRBJ2-4	-	TRBV29-1	TGCAGCGTTGGGGGCGCCGGGAACATTCAGTACTTC	CSVGGAGNIQYF
TRBD1	TRBJ1-1	-	TRBV18	TGTGCCAGCTCACCAAGACAGGGTGGGGGTAAGACTGAAGCTTTCTTT	CASSPRQGGGKTEAFF
-	TRBJ2-7	few	TRBV11-2	TGTGCCAGCAGCTGGGGTGGAACCTACGAGCAGTACTTC	CASSWGGTYEQYF
-	TRBJ2-1	few	TRBV9	TGTGCCAGCAGCGTAGGACTATCCTACAATGAGCAGTTCTTC	CASSVGLSYNEQFF
-	TRBJ1-3	-	TRBV12-5	TGTGCTAGTGGGGCTGGAAACACCATATATTTT	CASGAGNTIYF
-	TRBJ1-6	-	TRBV6-5	TGTGCCAGCAGTTACCTTAGGGGCGGTTCACCCCTCCACTTT	CASSYLRGGSPLHF
-	TRBJ1-4	-	TRBV11-2	TGTGCCAGCAGAGGGCTAGGGGGTTTGAGTGAAAAACTGTTTTTT	CASRGLGGLSEKLFF
-	TRBJ2-5	-	TRBV7-9	TGTGCCAGCAGCTTAGCGTTGGGGGGCTCGGAGACCCAGTACTTC	CASSLALGGSETQYF
-	TRBJ2-7	-	TRBV18	TGTGCCAGCTCATCAACCCGTGGGGAACCCCGGGGCAACTACGAGCAGTACTTC	CASSSTRGEPRGNYEQYF
TRBD2	TRBJ2-7	-	TRBV5-1	TGCGCCAGCAACTTAGCGGGAGGAGACGAGCAGTACTTC	CASNLAGGDEQYF
TRBD2	TRBJ2-1	many	TRBV5-4	TGTGCCAGCAGCTTTAAGACCGGGACTACTAACAATGAGCAGTTCTTC	CASSFKTGTTNNEQFF
TRBD1	TRBJ1-5	-	TRBV2	TGTGCCAGCGGTCTGGACAGGGTCCTATATAGCAATCAGCCCCAGCATTTT	CASGLDRVLYSNQPQHF
TRBD1	TRBJ1-2	-	TRBV7-9	TGTGCCAGCAGCTTACGGGACAGGGGAGAGAGGAACTATGGCTACACCTTC	CASSLRDRGERNYGYTF
-	TRBJ2-2	-	TRBV7-7	TGTGCTAGCAGCTTAGACAGCACCGGGGAGCTGTTTTTT	CASSLDSTGELFF
-	TRBJ2-7	-	TRBV7-9	TGTGCCAGCAGATCCTCTAATTCCGAGCAGTACTTC	CASRSSNSEQYF
-	TRBJ1-5	-	TRBV6-5	TGTGCCAGCACCTCCCAGGTGGCCCAGCATTTT	CASTSQVAQHF
-	TRBJ1-1	few	TRBV7-9	TGTGCCAGCAGCTACGGTTACTCGGGGCCTGAAGCTTTCTTT	CASSYGYSGPEAFF
TRBD2	TRBJ2-1	-	TRBV5-1	TGCGCCAGTACCTGGAGCGGGAAGAAGAATGAGCAGTTCTTC	CASTWSGKKNEQFF
-	TRBJ2-6	-	TRBV11-2	TGTGCCAGCAGCTTAGCAGGGGTCGGGGCCAACGTCCTGACTTTC	CASSLAGVGANVLTF
TRBD2	TRBJ2-1	-	TRBV10-2	TGCGCCACGGGGGGGCTAGGAAATGAGCAGTTCTTC	CATGGLGNEQFF
-	TRBJ2-7	-	TRBV27	TGTGCCAGCAGTTCCTTCAAAGACTACGAGCAGTACTTC	CASSSFKDYEQYF
TRBD1	TRBJ1-6	-	TRBV9	TGTGCCAGCAGCGCCAGGGGGGACAGACCTAATTCACCCCTCCACTTT	CASSARGDRPNSPLHF
-	TRBJ1-5	once	TRBV6-5	TGTGCCAGCAGTTCGGACGGTGGCAATCAGCCCCAGCATTTT	CASSSDGGNQPQHF
-	TRBJ2-3	-	TRBV4-1	TGCGCCAGCAGCCAAGGGGCCGGATTCACAGATACGCAGTATTTT	CASSQGAGFTDTQYF